A selection of T cell receptor beta chains follows, all from one sample in a study of blood T cell repertoires in COVID-19. The table came from immunoSEQ multiplex PCR; TCRdb's copy has only in-frame clones and leaves some out. The sample has approximately 280,000 clones; around 85% are singletons. The sequenced material came from PBMCs or T cells enriched from blood (not recorded which). The receptors shown here come from a woman between 40 and 50 years old who had recovered from COVID-19. Each CDR3 is given without its conserved first and last residue. Fields, in order: V gene, J gene, D gene, CDR3 length, CDR3 protein. The D gene is left open where the match is weak.

TRBV19	TRBJ1-5	.	14	ASSIVSGAVNQPQH
TRBV4-3	TRBJ2-1	.	10	ASSQETGVQF
TRBV28	TRBJ2-3	.	10	ASRTRQDTQY
TRBV7-8	TRBJ2-3	TRBD2	12	AVTSGRAADTQY
TRBV5-1	TRBJ2-7	TRBD1	11	ASAIDRGDEQY
TRBV4-1	TRBJ2-1	.	15	ASSQEYAAGSYNEQF
TRBV11-2	TRBJ2-2	.	13	ASSGRTSNTGELF
TRBV6-5	TRBJ1-2	.	13	ASSPGHQASYGYT
TRBV3-1/TRBV3-2	TRBJ1-6	.	12	ASSQGRWVSPLH
TRBV19	TRBJ2-5	TRBD2	12	ASSTSGRGETQY
TRBV3-1/TRBV3-2	TRBJ2-7	TRBD2	11	ASSQDLAGGEY
TRBV2	TRBJ2-7	TRBD1	13	ASRDRDRGSYEQY
TRBV3-1/TRBV3-2	TRBJ1-1	.	13	ASSHLYPPSREVF
TRBV18	TRBJ2-7	.	12	ASSPLAGPGEQY
TRBV30	TRBJ2-2	TRBD2	15	AWSVSLLAANTGELF
TRBV7-7	TRBJ2-1	TRBD2	12	ASSPTTSGRGLF
TRBV7-2	TRBJ1-2	TRBD1	10	ASSLDFRGCT
TRBV28	TRBJ1-1	TRBD1	12	ASSSYRGGTEAF
TRBV2	TRBJ1-2	TRBD1	12	ASSPGTGINGYT
TRBV2	TRBJ2-1	TRBD1	11	ASSLTGITEQF
TRBV5-1	TRBJ1-1	.	11	ASSGEGSTEAF
TRBV5-5	TRBJ2-7	TRBD2	16	ASSPGLAGGPNSYEQY
TRBV19	TRBJ1-2	.	13	ASSTRAGTLYGYT
TRBV6-2/TRBV6-3	TRBJ2-1	TRBD2	16	ASSKRTSGSGPYNEQF